This section outlines one T cell receptor beta chain sequence together with its context. TCRdb re-analyzed the 5' RACE reads; it lists each CDR3 protein once, without DNA. This sample lists roughly 150,000 distinct CDR3 sequences; its ten largest clones have 20%. These data are taken from a study of T cells expressing NK-cell markers. As for the study in general: Among the eight sequenced donors, seven tested HCMV-seropositive and one tested seronegative.

The germline CDR1 and CDR2 sequences are SGHNT and YYREEE (reference sequence). The CDR3 loop spans 15 amino acids. The sequencing sample was made of blood T cells: a sorted CD56 or NKG2C T cell subset, CD4+ or CD8+ T cells, or bulk PBMC T cells (not recorded which). The receptor was derived from a man aged 18-70 years in good health. V gene TRBV5-4 combines with J gene TRBJ2-5; TCRdb's D gene call, TRBD1, goes unchecked for lack of DNA. The CDR3: CASSFRERGEETQYF.